The clone carrying this TCR beta chain was picked up a small number of times. Its antigen remains unknown. It was by quantitative 5'-RACE with molecular barcodes that TCR beta libraries were made. TCRdb passed the 5' RACE reads through MiXCR, listing each CDR3 protein once. The data contain roughly 230,000 distinct CDR3 sequences, 15% to 20% of them singletons. The data are from a study of CD8 T cells in ankylosing spondylitis. Findings of the study overall: Disease-linked clones bore a CD8+ phenotype and were relatively rare in peripheral blood. Seemingly characteristic of ankylosing spondylitis blood was a TCR beta motif consisting of under ten highly homologous variants.

This clonotype was obtained from a male donor with ankylosing spondylitis or in good health (not recorded which). The sequenced material came from blood, either unsorted or a sorted T cell fraction (not recorded which).

CDR3: CAISEDPSGRAWEQYF. In nucleotides, the CDR3 is TGTGCCATCAGTGAGGACCCTAGCGGGAGGGCCTGGGAGCAGTACTTC. The chain recombines TRBV10-3 with TRBJ2-7, with 12 bases lining up with TRBD2. Germline-derived CDR1 and CDR2 are ENHRY and SYGVKD. Germline trimming cut 2 bases from V and 7 bases from J; bases unmatched to any gene: 9. The CDR3 sequence is 16 residues long.